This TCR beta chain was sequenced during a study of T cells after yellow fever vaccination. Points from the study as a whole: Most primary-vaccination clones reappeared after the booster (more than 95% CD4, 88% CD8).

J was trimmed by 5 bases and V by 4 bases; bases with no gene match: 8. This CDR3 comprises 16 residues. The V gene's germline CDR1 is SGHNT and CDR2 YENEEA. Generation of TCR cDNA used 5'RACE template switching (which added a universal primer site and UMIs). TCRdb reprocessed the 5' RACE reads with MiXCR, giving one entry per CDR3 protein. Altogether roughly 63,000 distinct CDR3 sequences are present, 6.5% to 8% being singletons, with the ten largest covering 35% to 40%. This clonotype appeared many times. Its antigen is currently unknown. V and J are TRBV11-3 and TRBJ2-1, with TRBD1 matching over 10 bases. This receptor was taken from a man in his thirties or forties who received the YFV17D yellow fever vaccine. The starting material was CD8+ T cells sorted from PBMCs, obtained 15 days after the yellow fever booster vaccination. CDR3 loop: CASSYTGTGVDNEQFF. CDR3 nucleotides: TGTGCCAGCAGCTATACCGGGACAGGGGTGGACAATGAGCAGTTCTTC.